The clone carrying this T cell receptor beta chain has more than one count but fewer than ten. Antigen unknown. The data are from a study of blood T cells in healthy people across ages. General observations from the study: TCR beta diversity, measured per million T cells, fell in a roughly linear way with age.

It was with a sample-barcoded 5' primer and a J-beta primer mix that a second PCR of roughly 7 to 12 cycles was run. MiXCR, run by TCRdb on the 5' RACE reads, gives a single entry per CDR3 protein. Here the sample spans about 1,400,000 distinct CDR3 sequences, approximately 42% being singletons. Drawn from each donor were 7.5 to 10 milliliters of peripheral blood. The CDR3 loop spans 15 amino acids. In germline, CDR1 is MNHNS, CDR2 SASEGT. V was pared by 2 bases and J by 0 bases, with 10 bases between. The chain combines TRBV6-1 with TRBJ1-1; D gene unclear. The source of this sequence is a woman younger than 30 in good health. Sample: blood. The CDR3: CASSEPPGLNTEAFF. The DNA of the CDR3 is TGTGCCAGCAGTGAACCTCCGGGCCTGAACACTGAAGCTTTCTTT.